Following are 21 T cell receptor beta chains from one sample sequenced in a study of cytomegalovirus exposure and HLA in healthy donors. PCR primers comprised 60 Vbeta and 13 Jbeta primers. The data were produced by immunoSEQ multiplex PCR, yet TCRdb's version contains in-frame clones alone and is incomplete. The repertoire consists of about 150,000 clones, with 60% to 80% occurring once and the leading ten covering around 15%. Material: PBMCs. These receptors all stem from a woman in her thirties or forties in good health and CMV-seronegative.

This clone was observed a few times. J is TRBJ1-1 and V is TRBV11-2; 7 bases fit TRBD1. The CDR3 runs to 15 residues. Germline assignment: CDR1 SGHAT and CDR2 FQNNGV. The V and J ends lost 5 bases and 5 bases, in that order; junction bases with no gene match: 11. The DNA of the CDR3 is TGTGCCAGCAGCCATCTTTACAGGGGATTGACTGAAGCTTTCTTT. Translating gives CASSHLYRGLTEAFF.

The V and J genes are TRBV28 and TRBJ1-4; D may be TRBD1 (5 bases). This CDR3 comprises 17 residues. The V gene lost 7 bases and the J gene lost 6 bases, with 24 bases spanning the gap. Looked up from germline, CDR1 is MDHEN and CDR2 is SYDVKM. CDR3 nucleotides: TGTGCCAGCACCCTAAACGCCCCCTTGGGGCAATATGAAAAACTGTTTTTT. Protein product: CASTLNAPLGQYEKLFF.

The CDR3 loop reads CASSGRVSRTGELFF. The CDR3 DNA is TGTGCCAGCAGTGGCAGGGTCTCCCGCACCGGGGAGCTGTTTTTT. The chain links TRBV2 to TRBJ2-2; a possible D gene is TRBD1 (5 bases). CDR3 size: 15 residues. Germline V lookup: CDR1 SNHLY, CDR2 FYNNEI. V was pared by 4 bases and J by 4 bases, with 13 bases between.

This clone was seen once. The chain links TRBV7-2 to TRBJ1-2, with D maybe TRBD1 (5 bases). V was trimmed by 4 bases and J by 0 bases, leaving 18 bases between them. The germline V gene encodes CDR1 SGHTA and CDR2 FQGNSA. This CDR3 comprises 17 residues. CDR3 DNA: TGTGCCAGCAGCTCTGGGGGGAAGTCAGTAGCTAACTATGGCTACACCTTC. Translated, it gives CASSSGGKSVANYGYTF.

The chain couples TRBV7-6 to TRBJ2-5, with D possibly TRBD2 on 5 matching bases. Germline V CDR1 and CDR2: SGHVS, FNYEAQ. This CDR3 region has 14 residues. The V end lost 4 bases, the J end lost 3 bases, and 12 bases lay between the germline ends. The CDR3 sequence: CASSYQDGEETQYF. CDR3 bases: TGTGCCAGCAGCTACCAGGACGGGGAAGAGACCCAGTACTTC.

V and J are TRBV19 and TRBJ1-5, with a possible D match to TRBD1 (6 bases). Trimming pared 7 bases from V and 1 base from J, leaving 17 bases between. The CDR3 spans 16 residues. Germline CDR1 is LNHDA and CDR2 is SQIVND (reference sequence). CDR3 in DNA: TGTGCCAGTAACCCTCGGGGGGCGCGGAGCAATCAGCCCCAGCATTTT. Translated: CASNPRGARSNQPQHF. The whole variable domain, remainder taken from reference TRBV19 and TRBJ1-5, is DGGITQSPKYLFRKEGQNVTLSCEQNLNHDAMYWYRQDPGQGLRLIYYSQIVNDFQKGDIAEGYSVSREKKESFPLTVTSAQKNPTAFYLCASNPRGARSNQPQHFGDGTRLSIL.

The chain couples TRBV19 to TRBJ2-6, with D perhaps TRBD1 (5 bases). The CDR3 totals 14 residues. The germline V gene encodes CDR1 LNHDA and CDR2 SQIVND (reference sequence). Trimming left V 6 bases short and J 1 base short, with 7 bases between. The DNA for the CDR3 is TGTGCCAGTAGCAGGGAATCTGGGGCCAACGTCCTGACTTTC. It is translated as CASSRESGANVLTF.

In regard to this clone: The sample has other DNA sequences that encode this CDR3 too. V is TRBV5-6 and J is TRBJ2-7; D gene unclear. CDR1 and CDR2 (germline): SGHDT, YYEEEE. The V and J ends lost 1 base and 4 bases respectively, with 12 bases between them. The CDR3 is made up of 14 amino acids. CDR3 residues: CASSLTMSSYEQYF. Here the CDR3 DNA reads TGTGCCAGCAGCTTGACTATGAGCAGTTACGAGCAGTACTTC.

J is TRBJ1-2 and V is TRBV5-1; D might be TRBD1 (5 bases). CDR1 SGHRS and CDR2 YFSETQ come from the germline V gene. The CDR3 has 15 amino acids. V shed 0 bases and J shed 3 bases, with 12 bases lying between them. CDR3: CASSLAGLSDYGYTF. The CDR3 DNA follows: TGCGCCAGCAGCTTGGCAGGGTTGAGTGACTATGGCTACACCTTC.

This chain connects TRBV25-1 to TRBJ1-2; TRBD1 matches at 10 bases. Trimming removed 5 bases from V and 2 bases from J; junction bases left unmatched: 8. The V gene's germline CDR1 is MGHDK and CDR2 SYGVNS. The CDR3 spans 16 residues. CDR3 region: CASSPQGTGVNYGYTF. DNA for the CDR3: TGTGCCAGCAGTCCTCAAGGGACAGGGGTGAACTATGGCTACACCTTC.

The CDR3 DNA is TGTGCCAGCAAGTTGGAGAGGTCGCCCCTCCCATCTGGGGCCAACGTCCTGACTTTC. Translation gives CASKLERSPLPSGANVLTF. The chain carries TRBV28 and TRBJ2-6; D remains ambiguous. V was trimmed by 7 bases and J by 1 base, leaving 23 bases between them. CDR3 length: 19 amino acids. Looked up from germline, CDR1 is MDHEN and CDR2 is SYDVKM.

The chain's CDR3 is CSVVYRQGAGNTIYF. The DNA of the CDR3 is TGCAGCGTTGTTTATCGTCAGGGGGCTGGAAACACCATATATTTT. This chain connects TRBV29-1 to TRBJ1-3, with 7 bases that match TRBD1. This CDR3 is built from 15 residues. V dropped 4 bases and J dropped 2; count of bases not matched to a gene: 8. The germline V gene encodes CDR1 SQVTM and CDR2 ANQGSEA.

The chain is built from TRBV6-1 and TRBJ2-2; TRBD1 matches 7 bases. Germline CDR1 MNHNS, CDR2 SASEGT. The CDR3 runs 15 residues. With V trimmed by 4 bases and J by 4 bases, 6 bases remained unmatched. The DNA for the CDR3 is TGTGCCAGCAGTGGACGAGACAGGGCCACCGGGGAGCTGTTTTTT. Residues: CASSGRDRATGELFF.

The gene calls are TRBV5-1 and TRBJ1-1; tentatively, D is TRBD1 (5 bases). V dropped 4 bases and J dropped 4 bases, with 17 bases sitting between them. The CDR3 extends over 15 amino acids. The germline gives CDR1 SGHRS, CDR2 YFSETQ. The CDR3 DNA reads TGCGCCAGCAGCCCCGGCCACGGGGGACCCACTGAAGCTTTCTTT. Its translation: CASSPGHGGPTEAFF.

The V and J genes are TRBV9 and TRBJ2-2; D possibly corresponds to TRBD2 (6 bases). Germline V gene sequence: CDR1 SGDLS, CDR2 YYNGEE. Between the trimmed V and J ends, which lost 4 bases and 3 bases, there was a span of 10 bases. The CDR3 length is 14 residues. In nucleotides, the CDR3 is TGTGCCAGCAGCTTGGGAGGCGACACCGGGGAGCTGTTTTTT. This sequence encodes CASSLGGDTGELFF.

V and J are TRBV11-2 and TRBJ2-5; D ambiguous. The ends were cut back, 2 bases at V and 0 bases at J, with 7 bases in the middle. Per germline, CDR1 SGHAT and CDR2 FQNNGV. The CDR3 consists of 14 residues. CDR3 nucleotide sequence: TGTGCCAGCAGCTTACGAACTAACCAAGAGACCCAGTACTTC. Its protein product is CASSLRTNQETQYF. The variable domain in full, completed from reference TRBV11-2 and TRBJ2-5, reads EAGVAQSPRYKIIEKRQSVAFWCNPISGHATLYWYQQILGQGPKLLIQFQNNGVVDDSQLPKDRFSAERLKGVDSTLKIQPAKLEDSAVYLCASSLRTNQETQYFGPGTRLLVL.

The genes are TRBV11-2 and TRBJ2-5, with D unclear. Judging by the DNA end, TRBJ2-7 fits better; the J call may be wrong. CDR1 and CDR2 (germline): SGHAT, FQNNGV. This CDR3 region has 13 residues. The CDR3 sequence is CASSSPQAYEQYF. The CDR3 DNA reads as TGTGCCAGCAGCTCCCCCCAGGCCTACGAGCAGTACTTC.

This clone has only a few counts. The chain has TRBV5-4 and TRBJ1-6, with 9 nucleotides matching TRBD1. This CDR3 is 18 amino acids long. The V segment lost 0 bases and the J segment 10 bases; nucleotides outside the gene matches: 14. Germline assignment: CDR1 SGHNT and CDR2 YYREEE (reference sequence). The DNA of the CDR3 is TGTGCCAGCAGCTTGGGGGGGACAGGGCCAGCCTCCAGGTCACCCCTCCACTTT. Translating gives CASSLGGTGPASRSPLHF.

This rearrangement joins TRBV11-3 to TRBJ2-2, with 11 positions matching TRBD2. The J segment lost 5 bases and the V segment lost 5 bases, leaving 7 bases of the junction unmatched. Germline V gives CDR1 SGHNT, CDR2 YENEEA. The CDR3 loop spans 16 amino acids. Here the CDR3 reads CASSQGGLAATGELFF. CDR3 nucleotide sequence: TGTGCCAGCAGCCAGGGGGGACTAGCGGCGACCGGGGAGCTGTTTTTT.

There are a few counts of this clone. CDR3 in amino acids: CASSMLFGQAGNQPQHF. The CDR3 region has the DNA TGTGCCAGTAGTATGCTGTTTGGACAGGCTGGCAATCAGCCCCAGCATTTT. The chain employs TRBV19 and TRBJ1-5; 7 bases line up with TRBD1. J lost 2 bases, V lost 3 bases, and 10 bases had no gene match. Germline loops: CDR1 LNHDA, CDR2 SQIVND (reference sequence). This CDR3 is built from 17 residues.

This chain joins TRBV9 and TRBJ1-1, with 8 bases fitting TRBD1. Trimming took 2 bases from V and 5 from J; bases not matched to a gene: 2. The CDR3 sequence is 13 residues long. The germline CDR1 and CDR2 sequences are SGDLS and YYNGEE. In DNA, the CDR3 is TGTGCCAGCAGCGTGACAGGGGAGACTGAAGCTTTCTTT. This encodes CASSVTGETEAFF.